This T cell receptor beta chain is drawn from a study of shared clonotypes between healthy human individuals. This clone turned up a few times. TCRdb keeps only in-frame clones here, not all; method: immunoSEQ multiplex PCR. This table holds over a million clones, roughly 80% found once. Deletions cut 2 bases from V and 9 bases from J, with 12 bases between. This CDR3 is built from 13 residues. Germline CDR1 SGHRS, CDR2 YFSETQ. The chain couples TRBV5-1 to TRBJ1-5, with D perhaps TRBD1 (5 bases). Source material: memory CD4+ T cells sorted from blood. The subset here: CD45RA-negative fraction. The clonotype comes from a man between 18 and 35 years old in good health. The CDR3, as DNA: TGCGCCAGCAGCTTCGGGGGAGGAGGGCCCCAGCATTTT. Translation: CASSFGGGGPQHF.